This T cell receptor (beta chain) was sequenced in a study of PD-1 and CTLA-4 blockade in melanoma (dated by TCRdb to about 2021). Concerning the study at large: The study compared how PD-1 blockade and CTLA-4 blockade affected the melanoma-reactive CD8 T cell response in patients with melanoma.

As regards this clone: Its cognate antigen has yet to be identified. No quality values exist for individual bases; no much larger clone is one base distant.

Library prep was done by the immunoSEQ multiplex PCR assay. Drawn from immuneACCESS, this table holds only the in-frame rearrangements with V and J called that TCRdb kept. Clones are partly lost; checked studies trace under half to an unresolved V gene and leave the rest unexplained. The sample table lists 25,000 to 40,000 clones, around 90% of them with a count of one. In total, the top ten clones hold 5% to 7.5% of the sample. Sequences were derived from CD8+ T cells from peripheral blood, sampled from a patient given anti-PD-1 treatment. This TCR was sampled from a human donor with melanoma.

The CDR3 corresponds to CASSSQTRTAADTQYF. In nucleotides, the sequence is TGCGCCAGCAGCTCACAAACGAGGACAGCGGCAGATACGCAGTATTTT. This sequence uses TRBV5-1 and TRBJ2-3; a weak D assignment points to TRBD1 (6 bases agree). V was cut back by 3 bases and J by 4 bases, leaving a gap of 18 bases between them. Taken from cysteine to phenylalanine, the CDR3 has 16 residues. Only CDR3 DNA remains: 48 bases, in frame from the first base. From the germline V gene, CDR1 is SGHRS and CDR2 is YFSETQ.